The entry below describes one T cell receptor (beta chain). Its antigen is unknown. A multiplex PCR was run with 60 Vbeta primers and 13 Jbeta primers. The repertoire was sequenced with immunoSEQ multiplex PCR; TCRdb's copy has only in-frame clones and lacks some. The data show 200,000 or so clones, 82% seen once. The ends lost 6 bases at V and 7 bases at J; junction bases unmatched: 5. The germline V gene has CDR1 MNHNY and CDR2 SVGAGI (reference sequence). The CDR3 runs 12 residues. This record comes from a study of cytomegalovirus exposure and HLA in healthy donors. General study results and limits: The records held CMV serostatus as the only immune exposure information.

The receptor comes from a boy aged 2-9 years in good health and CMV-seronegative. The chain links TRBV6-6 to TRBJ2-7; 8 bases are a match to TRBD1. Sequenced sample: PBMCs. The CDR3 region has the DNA TGTGCCAGCAGCCAGGGGGCTCGGGAGCAGTACTTC. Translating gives CASSQGAREQYF.